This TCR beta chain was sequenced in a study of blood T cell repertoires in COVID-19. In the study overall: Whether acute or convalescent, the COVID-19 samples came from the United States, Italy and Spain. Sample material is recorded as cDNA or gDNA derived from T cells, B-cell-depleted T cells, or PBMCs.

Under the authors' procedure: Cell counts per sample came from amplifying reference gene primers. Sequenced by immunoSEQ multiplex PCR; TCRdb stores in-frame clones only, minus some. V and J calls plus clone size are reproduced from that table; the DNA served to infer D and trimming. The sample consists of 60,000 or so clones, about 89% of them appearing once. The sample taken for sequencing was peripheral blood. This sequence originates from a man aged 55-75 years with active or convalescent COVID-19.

The CDR3 nucleotides are TGTGCCAGCAGCGTACAGGGACAGGTCGGGGAGCTGTTTTTT. Translation: CASSVQGQVGELFF. The chain employs TRBV9 and TRBJ2-2; 8 bases match TRBD1. The CDR3 is 14 amino acids. V was clipped by 1 base and J by 7 bases; unmatched bases: 3. The germline gives CDR1 SGDLS, CDR2 YYNGEE.